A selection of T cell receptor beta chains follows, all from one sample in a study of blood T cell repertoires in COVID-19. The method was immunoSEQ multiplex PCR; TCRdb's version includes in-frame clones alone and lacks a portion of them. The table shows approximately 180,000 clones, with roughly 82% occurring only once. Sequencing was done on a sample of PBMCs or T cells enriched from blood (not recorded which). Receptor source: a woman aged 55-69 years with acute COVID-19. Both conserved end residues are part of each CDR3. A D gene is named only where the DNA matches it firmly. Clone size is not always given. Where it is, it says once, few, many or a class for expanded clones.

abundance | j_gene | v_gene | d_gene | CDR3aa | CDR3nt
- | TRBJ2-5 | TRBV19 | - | CASKGQGWAQETQYF | TGTGCCAGTAAGGGTCAGGGGTGGGCCCAAGAGACCCAGTACTTC
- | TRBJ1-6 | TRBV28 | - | CASRPSQDYNSPLHF | TGTGCCAGCAGGCCGTCACAGGATTATAATTCACCCCTCCACTTT
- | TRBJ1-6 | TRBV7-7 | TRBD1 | CASSLDQGANSPLHF | TGTGCCAGCAGCTTAGATCAGGGGGCGAATTCACCCCTCCACTTT
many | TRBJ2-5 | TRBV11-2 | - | CASSPQGQGLETQYF | TGTGCCAGCAGCCCACAGGGCCAGGGGTTAGAGACCCAGTACTTC
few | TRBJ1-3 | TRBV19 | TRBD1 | CASSTMGQPSSGNTIYF | TGTGCCAGTAGTACCATGGGACAGCCCTCCTCTGGAAACACCATATATTTT
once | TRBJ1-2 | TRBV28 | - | CASSLQGHGYTF | TGTGCCAGCAGTTTACAGGGCCATGGCTACACCTTC
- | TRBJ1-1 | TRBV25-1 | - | CASSAQQGTEAFF | TGTGCCAGCAGTGCACAACAGGGAACTGAAGCTTTCTTT
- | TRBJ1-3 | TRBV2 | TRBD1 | CASSGTGGLNTIYF | TGTGCCAGCAGCGGGACAGGGGGCCTAAACACCATATATTTT
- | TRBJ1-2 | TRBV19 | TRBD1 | CASSIGRDRGADTF | TGTGCCAGTAGTATAGGCCGGGACAGGGGCGCTGACACCTTC
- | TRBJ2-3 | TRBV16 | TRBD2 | CASSQSATSADTQYF | TGTGCCAGCAGCCAATCTGCAACTAGCGCAGATACGCAGTATTTT
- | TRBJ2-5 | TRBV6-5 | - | CASSWGLRETQYF | TGTGCCAGCAGTTGGGGGCTCCGAGAGACCCAGTACTTC
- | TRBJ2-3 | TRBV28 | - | CASSSPDSLYSTDTQYF | TGTGCCAGCAGTAGTCCGGACAGCCTGTATAGCACAGATACGCAGTATTTT
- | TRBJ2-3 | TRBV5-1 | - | CASSLGQFFTDTQYF | TGCGCCAGCAGCTTGGGACAGTTCTTCACAGATACGCAGTATTTT
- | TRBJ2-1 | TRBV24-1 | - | CATSDTSRGLNEQFF | TGTGCCACCAGTGACACCTCTCGGGGTCTCAATGAGCAGTTCTTC
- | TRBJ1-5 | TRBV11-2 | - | CASSLGLRAYSNQPQHF | TGTGCCAGCAGCTTAGGACTAAGAGCTTATAGCAATCAGCCCCAGCATTTT
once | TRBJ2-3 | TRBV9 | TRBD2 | CASSPTSGPSGDTQYF | TGTGCCAGCAGCCCGACTAGCGGGCCATCTGGAGATACGCAGTATTTT
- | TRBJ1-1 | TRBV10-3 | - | CAISGGRGMNTEAFF | TGTGCCATCAGTGGAGGCAGGGGAATGAACACTGAAGCTTTCTTT
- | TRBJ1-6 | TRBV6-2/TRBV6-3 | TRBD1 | CASSYAGGNSPLHF | TGTGCCAGCAGTTACGCAGGGGGGAATTCACCCCTCCACTTT
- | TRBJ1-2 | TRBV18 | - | CASSPPGYGYTF | TGTGCCAGCTCTCCGCCAGGGTACGGCTACACCTTC
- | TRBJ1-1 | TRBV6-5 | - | CASSSRQVEAFF | TGTGCCAGCAGTTCAAGACAGGTCGAAGCTTTCTTT
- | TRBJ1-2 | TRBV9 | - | CASSSTSGTKTFYYGYTF | TGTGCCAGCAGCTCAACTAGCGGGACCAAAACCTTTTACTATGGCTACACCTTC
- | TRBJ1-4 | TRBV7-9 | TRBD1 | CASSPLTGKEKLFF | TGTGCCAGCAGCCCATTGACAGGGAAGGAAAAACTGTTTTTT
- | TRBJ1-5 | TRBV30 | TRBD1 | CAWSGGTAGQPQHF | TGTGCCTGGAGCGGCGGGACAGCGGGTCAGCCCCAGCATTTT
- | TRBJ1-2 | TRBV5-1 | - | CASSLDSYGYTF | TGCGCCAGCAGCTTGGACAGCTATGGCTACACCTTC
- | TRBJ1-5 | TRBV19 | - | CASTRVTNQPQHF | TGTGCCAGTACCAGGGTAACAAATCAGCCCCAGCATTTT
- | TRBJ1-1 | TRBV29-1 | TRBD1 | CSVQGVGRNTEAFF | TGCAGCGTCCAGGGGGTTGGTCGGAACACTGAAGCTTTCTTT
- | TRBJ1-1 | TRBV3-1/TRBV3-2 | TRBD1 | CASSWIDRAQIPEAFF | TGTGCCAGCAGCTGGATTGACAGGGCGCAAATCCCTGAAGCTTTCTTT
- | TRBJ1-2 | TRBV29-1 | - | CSVGGYYGYTF | TGCAGCGTTGGCGGGTACTATGGCTACACCTTC
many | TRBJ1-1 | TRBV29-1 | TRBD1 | CSVEGTGAYTEAFF | TGCAGCGTTGAGGGGACAGGGGCCTACACTGAAGCTTTCTTT
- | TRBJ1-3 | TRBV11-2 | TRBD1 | CASSPNYSGGTTIYF | TGTGCCAGCAGCCCAAATTATTCAGGGGGAACCACCATATATTTT
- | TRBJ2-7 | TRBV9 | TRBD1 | CASSMGQGLSEQYF | TGTGCCAGCAGCATGGGACAGGGATTGAGCGAGCAGTACTTC
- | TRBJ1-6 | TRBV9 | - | CASSVGGEWDNSPLHF | TGTGCCAGCAGCGTAGGGGGGGAATGGGATAATTCACCCCTCCACTTT
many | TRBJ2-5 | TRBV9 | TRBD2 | CASSALGGLAGSGETQYF | TGTGCCAGCAGCGCACTGGGGGGACTAGCGGGTTCGGGAGAGACCCAGTACTTC
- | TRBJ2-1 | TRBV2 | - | CASSEGADEQFF | TGTGCCAGCAGTGAGGGGGCCGATGAGCAGTTCTTC
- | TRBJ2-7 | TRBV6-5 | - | CASSYRAAAGEQYF | TGTGCCAGCAGTTACCGTGCGGCGGCGGGCGAGCAGTACTTC
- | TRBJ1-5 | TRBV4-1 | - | CASSSWTADSNQPQHF | TGCGCCAGCAGCTCCTGGACAGCAGATAGCAATCAGCCCCAGCATTTT
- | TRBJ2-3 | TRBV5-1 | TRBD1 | CASSPTRGSTDTQYF | TGCGCCAGCAGCCCCACCAGGGGGAGCACAGATACGCAGTATTTT
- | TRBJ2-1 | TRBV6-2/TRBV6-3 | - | CASSLGSGRQFF | TGTGCCAGCAGTTTGGGGTCGGGGAGGCAGTTCTTC
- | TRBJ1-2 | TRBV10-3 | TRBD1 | CAIGLTGGNYGYTF | TGTGCCATCGGTCTCACAGGGGGAAACTATGGCTACACCTTC
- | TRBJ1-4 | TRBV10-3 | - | CAISAATNEKLFF | TGTGCCATCAGTGCAGCAACTAATGAAAAACTGTTTTTT
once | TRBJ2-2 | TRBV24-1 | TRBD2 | CATSSPGGSTGELFF | TGTGCCACCAGCTCCCCGGGGGGTAGCACCGGGGAGCTGTTTTTT
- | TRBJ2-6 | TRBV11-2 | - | CASSSLDTYSGANVLTF | TGTGCCAGCAGCTCGCTGGACACCTACTCTGGGGCCAACGTCCTGACTTTC
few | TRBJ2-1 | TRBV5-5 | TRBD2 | CASSLGGTSGSPSSYNEQFF | TGTGCCAGCAGCTTGGGGGGGACTAGCGGGTCCCCGAGCTCCTACAATGAGCAGTTCTTC
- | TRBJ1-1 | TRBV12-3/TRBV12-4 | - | CASTAGLEAFF | TGTGCCAGCACCGCGGGACTTGAAGCTTTCTTT
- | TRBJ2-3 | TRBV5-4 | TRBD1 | CASSRDREDTQYF | TGTGCCAGCAGCAGGGACAGGGAAGATACGCAGTATTTT
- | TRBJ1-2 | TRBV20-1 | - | CSASTGSDYTF | TGCAGTGCTAGCACAGGCTCCGACTACACCTTC
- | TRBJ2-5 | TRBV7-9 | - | CASSLAVRGSGETQYF | TGTGCCAGCAGCTTAGCGGTTAGAGGGTCCGGGGAGACCCAGTACTTC
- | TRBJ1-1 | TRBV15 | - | CATGGSGYTEAFF | TGTGCCACCGGAGGGTCTGGGTACACTGAAGCTTTCTTT
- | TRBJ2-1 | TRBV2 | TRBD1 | CAGQTYNEQFF | TGTGCGGGACAGACCTACAATGAGCAGTTCTTC
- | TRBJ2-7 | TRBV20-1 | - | CSARSPYEQYF | TGCAGTGCTAGAAGCCCCTACGAGCAGTACTTC
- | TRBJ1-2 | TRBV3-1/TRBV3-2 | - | CASSQGADGYTF | TGTGCCAGCAGCCAGGGGGCGGATGGCTACACCTTC
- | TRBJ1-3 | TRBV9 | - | CASSVALQGSSGNTIYF | TGTGCCAGCAGCGTAGCTCTACAGGGCAGCTCTGGAAACACCATATATTTT
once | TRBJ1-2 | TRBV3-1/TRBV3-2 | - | CASSQGREYGYTF | TGTGCCAGCAGCCAAGGGAGGGAATATGGCTACACCTTC
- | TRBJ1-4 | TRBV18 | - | CASSPDGLNEKLFF | TGTGCCAGCTCACCGGACGGACTAAATGAAAAACTGTTTTTT
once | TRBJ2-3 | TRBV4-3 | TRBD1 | CASSHGQEIYTDTQYF | TGCGCCAGCAGCCATGGACAGGAGATCTACACAGATACGCAGTATTTT
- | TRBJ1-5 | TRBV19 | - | CASREVAFGDQPQHF | TGTGCCAGTAGAGAGGTGGCTTTTGGCGACCAGCCCCAGCATTTT
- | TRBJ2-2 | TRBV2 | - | CASSELGQINTGELFF | TGTGCCAGCAGTGAATTAGGACAGATTAACACCGGGGAGCTGTTTTTT
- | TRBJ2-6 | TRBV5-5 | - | CASRLTGASGANVLTF | TGTGCCAGCAGACTTACAGGAGCCTCTGGGGCCAACGTCCTGACTTTC
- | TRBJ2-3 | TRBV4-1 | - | CASRRGAGTDTQYF | TGCGCCAGCAGAAGAGGTGCTGGCACAGATACGCAGTATTTT
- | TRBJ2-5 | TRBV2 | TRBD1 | CASSEGDRVIQTQYF | TGTGCCAGCAGTGAGGGGGACAGGGTCATCCAGACCCAGTACTTC